This TCR beta chain was recorded in a study of cytomegalovirus exposure and HLA in healthy donors. Overall study results and limits: In vitro testing confirmed a few CMV-associated chains as specific for CMV antigens. Cytomegalovirus association was assigned to more than 150 TCR beta chains.

Sequenced by immunoSEQ multiplex PCR; TCRdb stores in-frame clones only, minus some. The sample yields about 150,000 clones, about 86% seen once. J lost 9 bases, V lost 0 bases, and 5 bases had no gene match. CDR1 is SGHVS, CDR2 FNYEAQ, per germline. The CDR3 loop spans 15 amino acids. For this clone: What it binds is unknown.

V is TRBV7-6 and J is TRBJ2-3; 11 nucleotides match TRBD2. Sequenced input: PBMCs. The sequence was obtained from a young man in good health and CMV-seropositive. This chain's CDR3 is CASSLATSGKITQYF. The CDR3 bases are TGTGCCAGCAGCTTAGCGACTAGCGGGAAGATCACGCAGTATTTT.